The 25 T cell receptor beta chains below were found in one sample sequenced in a study of identical twins. TCRdb re-analysed the 5' RACE reads in MiXCR, keeping a single row per CDR3 protein. Of approximately 260,000 distinct CDR3 sequences detected, approximately 8.3% appear once; the ten largest clones hold 3%. Another study also made use of these data, one on yellow fever vaccine responses in identical twins.

The sample comprised CD8+ T cells sorted from blood. The source of these receptors is a woman aged 18-29 years in good health.

This clonotype was seen many times. The chain recombines TRBV7-9 with TRBJ2-3, with D uncertain. Trimming removed 7 bases at V and 5 bases at J, with 16 bases between. Germline values: CDR1 SEHNR, CDR2 FQNEAQ (reference sequence). CDR3 length equals 14 residues. CDR3 in amino acids: CASIRTQQGDTQYF. For the CDR3, the DNA is TGTGCCAGCATCCGTACACAACAAGGAGATACGCAGTATTTT.

This clonotype was seen a few times. The chain recombines TRBV6-5 with TRBJ2-7; possible D gene TRBD1, 5 bases. V lost 1 base to trimming and J lost 3 bases, with 13 bases between them. CDR3 length: 15 residues. Germline V lookup: CDR1 MNHEY, CDR2 SVGAGI. In DNA, the CDR3 is TGTGCCAGCAGTTACTTAGGACAACTGAACTACGAGCAGTACTTC. It yields the protein CASSYLGQLNYEQYF.

V usage is TRBV4-2 and J usage is TRBJ1-1; the match to TRBD1 covers 8 bases. J lost 8 bases, V lost 2 bases, and 1 base had no gene match. CDR3 length: 12 amino acids. Germline-derived CDR1 and CDR2 are LGHNA and YNFKEQ. CDR3 loop: CASSQWTGEAFF. The CDR3 DNA follows: TGTGCCAGCAGCCAATGGACAGGGGAAGCTTTCTTT.

The chain recombines TRBV2 with TRBJ2-2; D is possibly TRBD1 (5 bases). From germline, CDR1 is SNHLY and CDR2 FYNNEI. The CDR3 is 15 residues long. Trimming shortened V by 8 bases and J by 0 bases, and 13 bases separated the two germline ends. The CDR3 region is CASENWGANTGELFF. The CDR3 nucleotides are TGTGCCAGCGAAAACTGGGGCGCGAACACCGGGGAGCTGTTTTTT.

This clonotype came up a few times. V usage is TRBV14 and J usage is TRBJ2-2; a possible D gene is TRBD2 (5 bases). V was shortened by 4 bases and J by 5 bases, with 17 bases between the two germline ends. Germline V gene data show CDR1 as SGHDN and CDR2 as FVKESK. The CDR3 length is 16 residues. The chain's CDR3 is CASSPGVRRSTGELFF. CDR3 nucleotide sequence: TGTGCCAGCAGCCCCGGGGTTCGGAGATCTACCGGGGAGCTGTTTTTT.

Many counts were recorded for this clonotype. The DNA for the CDR3 is TGTGCCAGCACCCCGGACACCTACAATGAGCAGTTCTTC. It encodes CASTPDTYNEQFF. The V call is TRBV7-9, the J call TRBJ2-1, with D perhaps matching TRBD1 (5 bases). The V gene lost 7 bases and the J gene lost 2 bases, with 9 bases spanning the gap. Per the germline V gene, CDR1 is SEHNR and CDR2 is FQNEAQ (reference sequence). The CDR3 runs 13 residues.

Many counts were recorded for this clonotype. The V and J genes are TRBV7-2 and TRBJ2-1, with D maybe TRBD2 (6 bases). From germline, CDR1 is SGHTA and CDR2 FQGNSA. V lost 2 bases and J 8 bases, leaving 13 bases between the germline ends. This CDR3 comprises 14 residues. CDR3 amino acids: CASSLTGGGYEQFF. CDR3 coding DNA: TGTGCCAGCAGCTTAACAGGTGGGGGGTATGAGCAGTTCTTC. The whole variable domain, remainder taken from reference TRBV7-2 and TRBJ2-1, is GAGVSQSPSNKVTEKGKDVELRCDPISGHTALYWYRQSLGQGLEFLIYFQGNSAPDKSGLPSDRFSAERTGGSVSTLTIQRTQQEDSAVYLCASSLTGGGYEQFFGPGTRLTVL.

V gene TRBV2 combines with J gene TRBJ2-1; no clear D gene. V was cut by 0 bases and J by 0 bases, with 6 bases left in between. The length of the CDR3 is 15 residues. The V gene's germline CDR1 is SNHLY and CDR2 FYNNEI. In DNA form, the CDR3 reads TGTGCCAGCAGTGAAGCGTTGTACTCCTACAATGAGCAGTTCTTC. This gives the protein CASSEALYSYNEQFF.

This clonotype has ten or more counts. The chain has TRBV7-8 and TRBJ2-7; D possibly corresponds to TRBD1 (5 bases). CDR1 and CDR2 from the germline V gene are SGHVS and FQNEAQ. This CDR3 has 14 amino acids. V lost 4 bases and J lost 2, with 12 bases in between. CDR3 sequence reads: CASSSIDSPYEQYF. The CDR3 DNA reads TGTGCCAGCAGCTCCATAGACAGCCCCTACGAGCAGTACTTC.

A word on this clonotype: One junction end disagrees with the germline gene, perhaps due to a read error. DNA of the CDR3: TGTTCCAGCAGCTGGGGGGATCCCGAGCAGTACTTC. Translation: CSSSWGDPEQYF. The genes are TRBV7-9 and TRBJ2-7, with D perhaps matching TRBD2 (6 bases). The CDR3 length is 12 residues. Per germline, CDR1 SEHNR and CDR2 FQNEAQ (reference sequence). The complete variable domain, with remaining parts taken from reference TRBV7-9 and TRBJ2-7, reads DTGVSQNPRHKITKRGQNVTFRCDPISEHNRLYWYRQTLGQGPEFLTYFQNEAQLEKSRLLSDRFSAERPKGSFSTLEIQRTEQGDSAMYLCSSSWGDPEQYFGPGTRLTVT.

The gene calls are TRBV7-9 and TRBJ2-1; the D is unclear. The germline V gene has CDR1 SEHNR and CDR2 FQNEAQ (reference sequence). The CDR3 is made up of 13 amino acids. The V end lost 4 bases, the J end lost 8 bases, and 12 bases lay between the germline ends. The CDR3 is CASSSARRHEQFF. The CDR3 nucleotides are TGTGCCAGCAGCTCGGCAAGGCGTCATGAGCAGTTCTTC.

This clonotype was seen repeatedly, ten times or more. The chain couples TRBV28 to TRBJ2-1; 8 bases are a match to TRBD2. Germline CDR1 reads MDHEN; CDR2 reads SYDVKM. The CDR3 sequence is 16 residues long. Trimming at V came to 6 bases and at J to 5 bases, leaving 12 bases not matched to a gene. The CDR3 bases are TGTGCCAGCAGCCGTCTCGTGGGAGCGGGAGACAATGAGCAGTTCTTC. Translation gives CASSRLVGAGDNEQFF.

This clonotype was counted a few times. The chain links TRBV7-2 to TRBJ2-3, with D uncertain. V was cut by 4 bases and J by 5 bases, with 10 bases left in between. The CDR3 spans 13 residues. Per germline, CDR1 SGHTA and CDR2 FQGNSA. This chain's CDR3 is CASSSLTEDTQYF. Here the CDR3 DNA reads TGTGCCAGCAGCTCACTGACTGAAGATACGCAGTATTTT. The whole variable domain, remainder taken from reference TRBV7-2 and TRBJ2-3, is GAGVSQSPSNKVTEKGKDVELRCDPISGHTALYWYRQSLGQGLEFLIYFQGNSAPDKSGLPSDRFSAERTGGSVSTLTIQRTQQEDSAVYLCASSSLTEDTQYFGPGTRLTVL.

The chain recombines TRBV29-1 with TRBJ1-2; D remains unclear. V gave up 7 bases and J gave up 1 base, with 7 bases separating them. CDR1 SQVTM and CDR2 ANQGSEA come from the germline V gene. This CDR3 is 11 amino acids long. The CDR3 DNA is TGCAGCGGTCAGGATAACTATGGCTACACCTTC. As protein: CSGQDNYGYTF.

This clonotype occurred many times. The chain joins TRBV6-2 or TRBV6-3 to TRBJ2-1, with D possibly matching TRBD2 (5 bases). The CDR3 runs to 13 residues. With 6 bases removed from V and 13 bases from J, the gap between germline ends came to 19 bases. Germline V gives CDR1 MNHEY, CDR2 SVGEGT. The CDR3 is CASSGEGSVFQFF. As DNA, the CDR3 is TGTGCCAGCAGCGGCGAGGGAAGCGTCTTTCAGTTCTTC.

This clonotype was observed a few times. This chain links TRBV6-5 with TRBJ2-3; 8 bases map to TRBD2. V trimming: 2 bases; J trimming: 6 bases; junction bases outside the gene matches: 7. There are 15 residues in the CDR3. Germline CDR1 and CDR2: MNHEY and SVGAGI. CDR3 in DNA: TGTGCCAGCAGTTACACCGGGGGGGCCGCGGATACGCAGTATTTT. Encoded protein: CASSYTGGAADTQYF.

This clonotype has a handful of counts. The chain combines TRBV6-1 with TRBJ2-7, with a possible D match to TRBD1 (6 bases). Germline loops: CDR1 MNHNS, CDR2 SASEGT. The CDR3 is 15 amino acids. The V gene lost 6 bases and the J gene lost 5 bases, with 20 bases spanning the gap. CDR3 sequence (DNA): TGTGCCAGCAGCCAAAAACAGGGAGATTCCGACGAGCAGTACTTC. Its protein product is CASSQKQGDSDEQYF.

The chain joins TRBV20-1 to TRBJ2-7; 11 bases line up with TRBD2. CDR1 DFQATT and CDR2 SNEGSKA come from the germline V gene (reference sequence). V was clipped by 1 base and J by 3 bases; unmatched bases: 14. CDR3 length: 18 amino acids. As DNA, the CDR3 is TGCAGTGCTAGAGGGTTTGGGGGACTAGCGGTGGTGGGCTACGAGCAGTACTTC. Amino acid sequence: CSARGFGGLAVVGYEQYF.

The chain recombines TRBV7-9 with TRBJ2-3, with 11 bases that match TRBD2. J lost 2 bases, V lost 7 bases, and 5 bases had no gene match. The CDR3 consists of 15 residues. CDR1 SEHNR and CDR2 FQNEAQ come from the germline V gene (reference sequence). The CDR3 bases are TGTGCCAGCATCCAACTAGCGGGGGACACAGATACGCAGTATTTT. It codes for CASIQLAGDTDTQYF.

This clonotype was picked up a small number of times. The chain recombines TRBV7-9 with TRBJ1-2; 9 nucleotides agree with TRBD1. The germline CDR1 and CDR2 sequences are SEHNR and FQNEAQ (reference sequence). With 5 bases clipped from V and 5 bases from J, the junction kept 9 bases outside the gene matches. The CDR3 contains 15 residues. CDR3 sequence: CASSPGLGQGYGYTF. The CDR3 DNA sequence: TGTGCCAGCAGCCCAGGGCTGGGACAGGGATATGGCTACACCTTC.

V and J are TRBV9 and TRBJ2-3; TRBD1 aligns across 11 bases. CDR1 SGDLS and CDR2 YYNGEE come from the germline V gene. Trimming removed 3 bases from V and 4 bases from J; junction bases left unmatched: 4. This CDR3 comprises 15 residues. The CDR3 protein is CASSAPGQGADTQYF. The CDR3 DNA sequence: TGTGCCAGCAGCGCGCCGGGACAGGGGGCAGATACGCAGTATTTT.

This clonotype was picked up a small number of times. The V and J genes are TRBV6-1 and TRBJ2-7; either TRBD1 or TRBD2 may supply D (5 bases each). This CDR3 contains 14 residues. Trimming removed 3 bases from V and 4 bases from J, with 13 bases in between. CDR1 and CDR2 (germline): MNHNS, SASEGT. The DNA of the CDR3 is TGTGCCAGCAGTGAGGGACCGGCGGCTTACGAGCAGTACTTC. Its protein is CASSEGPAAYEQYF.

A note on this clonotype: This clone may be a read error of a much larger clone one base away. The chain uses TRBV2 and TRBJ2-7, with D perhaps matching TRBD2 (6 bases). This CDR3 has 13 amino acids. Germline CDR1 and CDR2: SNHLY and FYNNEI. Trimming pared 8 bases from V and 5 bases from J, leaving 16 bases between. The CDR3 coding sequence is TGTGCCAGCGGTAGAACTAGCTTTGACGAGCAGTACTTC. It translates to CASGRTSFDEQYF.

V and J are TRBV7-2 and TRBJ2-7; 9 nucleotides line up with TRBD2. Germline V gene lookup returns CDR1 SGHTA and CDR2 FQGNSA. With V trimmed by 2 bases and J by 5 bases, 4 bases remained unmatched. The CDR3 spans 14 residues. CDR3 nucleotide sequence: TGTGCCAGCAGCTTAATGGTAGCGGGAGACGAGCAGTACTTC. This codes for CASSLMVAGDEQYF.

This clonotype has just a few counts. The V and J genes are TRBV7-3 and TRBJ2-2; TRBD1 matches 7 bases. There are 13 residues in the CDR3. The germline gives CDR1 SGHTA, CDR2 FQGTGA. The ends lost 5 bases at V and 5 bases at J; junction bases unmatched: 2. For the CDR3, the DNA is TGTGCCAGCAGCGGGACAGAGACCGGGGAGCTGTTTTTT. It specifies CASSGTETGELFF.